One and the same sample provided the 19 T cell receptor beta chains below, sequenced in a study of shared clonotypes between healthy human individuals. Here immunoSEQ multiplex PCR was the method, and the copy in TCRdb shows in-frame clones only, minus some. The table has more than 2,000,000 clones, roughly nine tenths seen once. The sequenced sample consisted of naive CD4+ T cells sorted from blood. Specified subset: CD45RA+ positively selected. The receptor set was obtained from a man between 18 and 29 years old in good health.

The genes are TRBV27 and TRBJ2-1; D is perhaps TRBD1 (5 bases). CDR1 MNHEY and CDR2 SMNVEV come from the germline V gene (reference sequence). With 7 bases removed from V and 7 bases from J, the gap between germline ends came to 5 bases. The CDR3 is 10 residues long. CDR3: CASKGNEQFF. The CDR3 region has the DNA TGTGCCAGCAAGGGGAATGAGCAGTTCTTC.

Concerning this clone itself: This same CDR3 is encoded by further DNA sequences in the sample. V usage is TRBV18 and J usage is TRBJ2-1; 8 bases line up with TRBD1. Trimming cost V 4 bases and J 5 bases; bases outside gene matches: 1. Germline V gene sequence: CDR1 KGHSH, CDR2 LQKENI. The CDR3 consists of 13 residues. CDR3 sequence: CASSRDRHNEQFF. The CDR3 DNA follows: TGTGCCAGCTCACGGGACAGGCACAATGAGCAGTTCTTC.

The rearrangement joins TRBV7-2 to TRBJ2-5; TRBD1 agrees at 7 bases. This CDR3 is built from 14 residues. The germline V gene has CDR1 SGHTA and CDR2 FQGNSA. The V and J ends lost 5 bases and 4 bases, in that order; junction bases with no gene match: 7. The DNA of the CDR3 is TGTGCCAGCAGCCCCGACAGGGTTACAGAGACCCAGTACTTC. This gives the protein CASSPDRVTETQYF.

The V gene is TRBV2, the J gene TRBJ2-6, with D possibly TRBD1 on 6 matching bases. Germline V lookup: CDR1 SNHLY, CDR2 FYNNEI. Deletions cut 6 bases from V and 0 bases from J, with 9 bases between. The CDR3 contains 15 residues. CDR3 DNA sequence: TGTGCCAGCAGGAGACAGGACTCTGGGGCCAACGTCCTGACTTTC. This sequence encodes CASRRQDSGANVLTF.

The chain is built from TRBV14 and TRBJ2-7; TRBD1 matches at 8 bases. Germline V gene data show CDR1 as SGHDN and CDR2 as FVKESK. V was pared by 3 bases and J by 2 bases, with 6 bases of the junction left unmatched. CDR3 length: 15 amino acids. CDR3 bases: TGTGCCAGCAGCCATGAACAGGGGGTCACCTACGAGCAGTACTTC. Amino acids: CASSHEQGVTYEQYF.

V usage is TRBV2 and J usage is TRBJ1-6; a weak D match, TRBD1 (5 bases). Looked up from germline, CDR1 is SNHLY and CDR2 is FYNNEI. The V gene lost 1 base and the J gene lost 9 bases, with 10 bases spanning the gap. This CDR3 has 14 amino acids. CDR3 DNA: TGTGCCAGCAGTGAAGAGGGCAGGGTTTCACCCCTCCACTTT. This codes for CASSEEGRVSPLHF.

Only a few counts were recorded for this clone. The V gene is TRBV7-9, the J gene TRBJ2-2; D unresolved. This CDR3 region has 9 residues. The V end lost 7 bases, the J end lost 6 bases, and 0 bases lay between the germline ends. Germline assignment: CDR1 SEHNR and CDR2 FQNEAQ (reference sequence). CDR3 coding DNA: TGTGCCAGCACCGGGGAGCTGTTTTTT. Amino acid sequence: CASTGELFF.

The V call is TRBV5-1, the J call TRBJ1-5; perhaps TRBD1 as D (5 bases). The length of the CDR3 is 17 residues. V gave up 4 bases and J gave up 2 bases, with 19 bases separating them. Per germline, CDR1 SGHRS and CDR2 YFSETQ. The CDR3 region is CASSPEGGGFGNQPQHF. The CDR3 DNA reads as TGCGCCAGCAGCCCGGAAGGTGGGGGATTCGGCAATCAGCCCCAGCATTTT.

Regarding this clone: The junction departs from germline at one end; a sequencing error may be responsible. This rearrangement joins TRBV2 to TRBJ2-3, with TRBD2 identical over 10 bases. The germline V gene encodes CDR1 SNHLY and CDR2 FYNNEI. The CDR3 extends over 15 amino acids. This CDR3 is CASSQAGGLVDTQYF. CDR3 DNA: TGTGCCAGCAGTCAAGCGGGGGGGTTGGTAGATACGCAGTATTTT. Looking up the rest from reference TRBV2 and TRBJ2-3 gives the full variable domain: EPEVTQTPSHQVTQMGQEVILRCVPISNHLYFYWYRQILGQKVEFLVSFYNNEISEKSEIFDDQFSVERPDGSNFTLKIRSTKLEDSAMYFCASSQAGGLVDTQYFGPGTRLTVL.

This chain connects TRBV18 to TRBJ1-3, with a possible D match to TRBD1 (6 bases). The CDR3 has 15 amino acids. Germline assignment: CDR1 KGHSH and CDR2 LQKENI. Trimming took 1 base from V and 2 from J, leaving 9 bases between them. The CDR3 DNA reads TGTGCCAGCTCACCACGGGGGGCAGCTGGAAACACCATATATTTT. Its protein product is CASSPRGAAGNTIYF.

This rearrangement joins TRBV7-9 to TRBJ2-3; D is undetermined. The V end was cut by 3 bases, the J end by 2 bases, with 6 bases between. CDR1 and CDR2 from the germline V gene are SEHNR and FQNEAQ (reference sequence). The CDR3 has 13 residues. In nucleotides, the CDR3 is TGTGCCAGCAGCTTCGACAACACAGATACGCAGTATTTT. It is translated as CASSFDNTDTQYF.

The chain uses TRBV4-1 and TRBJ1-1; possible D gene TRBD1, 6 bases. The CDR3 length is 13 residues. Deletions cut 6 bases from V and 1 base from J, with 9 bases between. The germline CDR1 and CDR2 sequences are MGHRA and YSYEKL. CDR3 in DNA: TGCGCCAGCAGGCAGACAGGGAACACTGAAGCTTTCTTT. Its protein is CASRQTGNTEAFF.

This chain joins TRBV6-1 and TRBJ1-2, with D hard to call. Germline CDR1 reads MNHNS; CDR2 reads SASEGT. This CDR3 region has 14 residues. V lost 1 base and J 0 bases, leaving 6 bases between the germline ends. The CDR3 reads CASSEGPANYGYTF. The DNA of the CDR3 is TGTGCCAGCAGTGAAGGTCCAGCTAACTATGGCTACACCTTC.

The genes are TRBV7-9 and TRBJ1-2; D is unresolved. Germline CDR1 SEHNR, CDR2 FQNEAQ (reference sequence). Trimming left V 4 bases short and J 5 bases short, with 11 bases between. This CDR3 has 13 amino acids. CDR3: CASSSGKGYGYTF. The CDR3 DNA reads TGTGCCAGCAGCTCGGGGAAAGGATATGGCTACACCTTC. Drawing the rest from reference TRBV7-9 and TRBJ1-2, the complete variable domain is DTGVSQNPRHKITKRGQNVTFRCDPISEHNRLYWYRQTLGQGPEFLTYFQNEAQLEKSRLLSDRFSAERPKGSFSTLEIQRTEQGDSAMYLCASSSGKGYGYTFGSGTRLTVV.

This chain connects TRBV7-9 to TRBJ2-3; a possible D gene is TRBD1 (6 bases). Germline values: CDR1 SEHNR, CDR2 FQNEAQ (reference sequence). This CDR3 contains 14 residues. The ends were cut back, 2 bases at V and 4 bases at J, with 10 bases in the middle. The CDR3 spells CASSLPQGPDTQYF. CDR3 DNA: TGTGCCAGCAGCTTACCCCAGGGGCCAGATACGCAGTATTTT.

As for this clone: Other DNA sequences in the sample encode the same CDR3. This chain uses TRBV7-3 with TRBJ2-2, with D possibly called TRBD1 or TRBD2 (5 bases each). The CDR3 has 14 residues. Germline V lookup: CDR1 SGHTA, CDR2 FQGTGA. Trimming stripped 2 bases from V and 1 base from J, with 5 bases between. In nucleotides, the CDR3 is TGTGCCAGCAGCTTAGGGGGGAACACCGGGGAGCTGTTTTTT. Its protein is CASSLGGNTGELFF.

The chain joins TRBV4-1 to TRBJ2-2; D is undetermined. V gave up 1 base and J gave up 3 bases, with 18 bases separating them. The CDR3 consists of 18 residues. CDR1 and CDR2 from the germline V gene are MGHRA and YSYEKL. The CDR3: CASSQAPGLTSYTGELFF. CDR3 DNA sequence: TGCGCCAGCAGCCAAGCCCCTGGGTTGACATCTTACACCGGGGAGCTGTTTTTT.

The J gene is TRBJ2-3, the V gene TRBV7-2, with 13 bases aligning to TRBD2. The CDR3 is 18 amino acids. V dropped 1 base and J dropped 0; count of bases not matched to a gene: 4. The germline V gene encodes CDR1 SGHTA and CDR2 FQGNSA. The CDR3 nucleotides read TGTGCCAGCAGCTTAGGGGGACTAGCGGGAATCAGCACAGATACGCAGTATTTT. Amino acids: CASSLGGLAGISTDTQYF.

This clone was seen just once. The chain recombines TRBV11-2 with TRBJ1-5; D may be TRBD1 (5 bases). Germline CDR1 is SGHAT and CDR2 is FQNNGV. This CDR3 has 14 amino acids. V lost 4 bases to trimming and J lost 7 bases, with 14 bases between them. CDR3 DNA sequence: TGTGCCAGCAGCTCATCAGGGATGATACAGCCCCAGCATTTT. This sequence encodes CASSSSGMIQPQHF.